Listed here are 14 T cell receptor beta chains from one sample, sequenced in a study of T cells in narcolepsy. Sequencing used immunoSEQ multiplex PCR; TCRdb keeps in-frame clones, though not all of them. The sample contains some 30,000 clones, roughly 80% of which appear only once. Sequences were obtained from CD45RA- memory CD4+ T cells from PBMCs. These receptors originate from a human donor with narcolepsy.

The chain links TRBV19 to TRBJ1-1, with 8 bases aligning to TRBD1. The trim removed 7 bases at V and 1 base at J, leaving 8 bases unmatched. Germline CDR1 and CDR2: LNHDA and SQIVND (reference sequence). The CDR3 is made up of 15 amino acids. Here the CDR3 DNA reads TGTGCCAGTACCTTGGGACAGGTCGCGAACACTGAAGCTTTCTTT. It translates to CASTLGQVANTEAFF.

The chain couples TRBV30 to TRBJ1-2, with D hard to call. Germline V CDR1 and CDR2: GTSNPN, SVGIG (reference sequence). With 6 bases removed from V and 1 base from J, the gap between germline ends came to 15 bases. The CDR3 has 14 residues. CDR3 residues: CACPPGAHNYGYTF. The CDR3 bases are TGTGCCTGTCCCCCGGGAGCACATAACTATGGCTACACCTTC.

The rearrangement uses TRBV27 and TRBJ2-7; perhaps TRBD1 as D (7 bases). The germline CDR1 and CDR2 sequences are MNHEY and SMNVEV (reference sequence). This CDR3 spans 15 amino acids. Trimming took off 3 bases at V and 0 bases at J, with 12 bases between the two ends. The CDR3 DNA sequence: TGTGCCAGCAGTTTCCAGGGGGGTCCCTCCTACGAGCAGTACTTC. Translation gives CASSFQGGPSYEQYF.

J is TRBJ1-1 and V is TRBV19; TRBD1 matches at 9 bases. The CDR3 contains 14 residues. The germline V gene encodes CDR1 LNHDA and CDR2 SQIVND (reference sequence). The J segment lost 5 bases and the V segment lost 7 bases, leaving 8 bases of the junction unmatched. The CDR3 loop is CASIRTGARTEAFF. The CDR3 DNA follows: TGTGCCAGTATCCGGACAGGGGCGAGGACTGAAGCTTTCTTT.

V gene TRBV30 combines with J gene TRBJ1-1; no firm D call. Trimming shortened V by 3 bases and J by 8 bases, and 16 bases separated the two germline ends. This CDR3 comprises 13 residues. Germline CDR1 reads GTSNPN; CDR2 reads SVGIG (reference sequence). The CDR3 sequence: CAWRDGVAGEAFF. The CDR3 DNA reads TGTGCCTGGAGAGATGGTGTGGCAGGCGAAGCTTTCTTT. Combining the CDR3 with reference TRBV30 and TRBJ1-1 gives the whole variable domain SQTIHQWPATLVQPVGSPLSLECTVEGTSNPNLYWYRQAAGRGLQLLFYSVGIGQISSEVPQNLSASRPQDRQFILSSKKLLLSDSGFYLCAWRDGVAGEAFFGQGTRLTVV.

The sample holds a few counts of this clone. The genes are TRBV27 and TRBJ2-3; D not certain. Germline assignment: CDR1 MNHEY and CDR2 SMNVEV (reference sequence). The CDR3 has 12 residues. Trimming left V 9 bases short and J 6 bases short, with 13 bases between. CDR3 sequence (DNA): TGTGCCAGTGGACGTACCGGCGATACGCAGTATTTT. Translated, it gives CASGRTGDTQYF.

The chain couples TRBV6-1 to TRBJ1-1; D is perhaps TRBD1 (5 bases). Trimming took 3 bases from V and 0 from J, leaving 8 bases between them. Germline values: CDR1 MNHNS, CDR2 SASEGT. This CDR3 contains 14 residues. CDR3 nucleotides: TGTGCCAGCAGTGAGGGGGACTTGAACACTGAAGCTTTCTTT. Its protein is CASSEGDLNTEAFF.

The chain joins TRBV7-2 to TRBJ1-5, with TRBD1 identical over 9 bases. CDR3 length equals 15 residues. Germline loops: CDR1 SGHTA, CDR2 FQGNSA. V shed 2 bases and J 5 bases; nucleotides not matched to a gene: 4. CDR3 sequence: CASSLRTGGDQPQHF. The CDR3 nucleotides read TGTGCCAGCAGCTTACGAACAGGGGGCGATCAGCCCCAGCATTTT.

The chain combines TRBV11-2 with TRBJ2-1; D gene uncertain. CDR1 SGHAT and CDR2 FQNNGV come from the germline V gene. V dropped 11 bases and J dropped 9 bases, with 14 bases sitting between them. CDR3 length equals 11 residues. The CDR3 loop is CAVGEWGEQFF. CDR3 nucleotide sequence: TGTGCCGTCGGAGAGTGGGGTGAGCAGTTCTTC.

The chain couples TRBV6-6 to TRBJ2-7; TRBD2 is a possible D gene (5 bases). Germline CDR1 is MNHNY and CDR2 is SVGAGI (reference sequence). CDR3 size: 13 residues. The V end lost 2 bases, the J end lost 6 bases, and 11 bases lay between the germline ends. The CDR3 is CASSYLGSSEQYF. CDR3 in DNA: TGTGCCAGCAGTTACCTGGGGAGTTCCGAGCAGTACTTC.

J is TRBJ1-4 and V is TRBV28, with TRBD1 matching over 9 bases. Trimming took 6 bases from V and 8 from J; bases not matched to a gene: 7. The CDR3 runs to 14 residues. CDR1 MDHEN and CDR2 SYDVKM come from the germline V gene. The CDR3 region is CASSLRQGVEKLFF. The CDR3 nucleotides read TGTGCCAGCAGCCTAAGACAGGGGGTCGAAAAACTGTTTTTT.

V and J are TRBV18 and TRBJ2-3; no clear D. This CDR3 has 14 amino acids. CDR1 KGHSH and CDR2 LQKENI come from the germline V gene. Trimming cost V 7 bases and J 1 base, with 12 bases left between them. The CDR3 DNA reads TGTGCCAGCTTACACACCGAACGCACAGATACGCAGTATTTT. Translation: CASLHTERTDTQYF.

This sequence joins TRBV28 and TRBJ2-7; possibly TRBD2 for D (5 bases). The CDR3 loop spans 12 amino acids. The germline gives CDR1 MDHEN, CDR2 SYDVKM. V lost 6 bases and J 4 bases, leaving 10 bases between the germline ends. The CDR3 sequence is CASSRGWYEQYF. For the CDR3, the DNA is TGTGCCAGCAGCCGGGGTTGGTACGAGCAGTACTTC.

The J gene is TRBJ1-1, the V gene TRBV30, with D possibly being TRBD1 (5 bases). V dropped 5 bases and J dropped 0 bases, with 10 bases sitting between them. The CDR3 spans 13 residues. CDR1 is GTSNPN, CDR2 SVGIG, per germline (reference sequence). Written as DNA, the CDR3 is TGTGCCTGGGCGCGGGGCATGAACACTGAAGCTTTCTTT. It encodes CAWARGMNTEAFF. Full variable domain (remainder filled in from reference TRBV30 and TRBJ1-1): SQTIHQWPATLVQPVGSPLSLECTVEGTSNPNLYWYRQAAGRGLQLLFYSVGIGQISSEVPQNLSASRPQDRQFILSSKKLLLSDSGFYLCAWARGMNTEAFFGQGTRLTVV.